The clone carrying this TCR beta chain was seen more than once but under ten times. This entry comes from a study of CD8+ T cells in alopecia areata. Study information: The SALT score measured affected scalp surface percentage in treated patients.

cDNA prepared by RNA extraction and subsequent reverse transcription served as the template for sequencing. Sequenced by immunoSEQ multiplex PCR; TCRdb stores in-frame clones only, minus some. The sample lists more than 200,000 clones; around two fifths were seen once. Treatment defined: oral pan-JAK inhibitor, 5-10 mg twice daily. The clonotype comes from a human donor with alopecia areata. The sample here was CD4+ T cells sorted from blood, taken at roughly week 36, from a patient treated with tofacitinib.

CDR3 sequence reads: CASAGNEQYF. CDR3 sequence (DNA): TGTGCCAGCGCCGGGAACGAGCAGTACTTC. V usage is TRBV2 and J usage is TRBJ2-7; perhaps TRBD2 as D (5 bases). Germline loops: CDR1 SNHLY, CDR2 FYNNEI. Trimming shortened V by 8 bases and J by 5 bases, and 7 bases separated the two germline ends. The CDR3 spans 10 residues.